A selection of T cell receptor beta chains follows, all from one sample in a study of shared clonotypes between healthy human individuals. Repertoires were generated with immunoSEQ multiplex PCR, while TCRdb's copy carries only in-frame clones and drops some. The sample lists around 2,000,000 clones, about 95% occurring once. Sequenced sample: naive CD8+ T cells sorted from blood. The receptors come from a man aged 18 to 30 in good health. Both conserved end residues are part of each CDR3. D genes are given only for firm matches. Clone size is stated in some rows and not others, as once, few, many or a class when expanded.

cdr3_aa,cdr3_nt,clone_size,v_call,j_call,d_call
CASSYDRLSSYNEQFF,TGTGCCAGCAGTTACGACAGGCTGAGCTCCTACAATGAGCAGTTCTTC,once,TRBV6-5,TRBJ2-1,NA
CASSWVEDREQYF,TGTGCCAGCAGCTGGGTCGAGGATCGCGAGCAGTACTTC,NA,TRBV5-6,TRBJ2-7,NA
CASTPEGKGTYEQYF,TGTGCCAGTACCCCAGAGGGGAAAGGGACCTACGAGCAGTACTTC,NA,TRBV19,TRBJ2-7,NA
CALLFYTEAFF,TGTGCCCTCTTATTCTACACTGAAGCTTTCTTT,NA,TRBV6-1,TRBJ1-1,NA
CASSHPTAMNTEAFF,TGCGCCAGCAGCCATCCGACAGCTATGAACACTGAAGCTTTCTTT,few,TRBV4-1,TRBJ1-1,NA
CASSIRTSGKYTEQFF,TGTGCCAGCAGCATAAGGACTAGCGGGAAGTACACTGAGCAGTTCTTC,once,TRBV7-2,TRBJ2-1,TRBD2
CSEGPGGYTF,TGCAGCGAGGGCCCTGGGGGCTACACCTTC,NA,TRBV20-1,TRBJ1-2,NA
CASQPGNSPLHF,TGTGCCAGTCAACCTGGGAATTCACCCCTCCACTTT,NA,TRBV13,TRBJ1-6,NA
CASSLEVRGDYGYTF,TGTGCCAGCAGCTTAGAGGTTAGAGGAGACTATGGCTACACCTTC,NA,TRBV7-6,TRBJ1-2,NA
CASSEVRTGSYEQYF,TGTGCCAGCAGTGAAGTGCGGACAGGGAGTTACGAGCAGTACTTC,NA,TRBV6-1,TRBJ2-7,TRBD1
CASSFSGGNTGELFF,TGTGCCAGCAGCTTCTCGGGGGGGAACACCGGGGAGCTGTTTTTT,NA,TRBV13,TRBJ2-2,TRBD2
CASSSGLAGVIYEQYF,TGTGCCAGCAGCTCAGGTCTAGCGGGAGTAATATACGAGCAGTACTTC,once,TRBV7-8,TRBJ2-7,TRBD2
CASSQGKTSGYEQYF,TGCGCCAGCAGCCAAGGAAAGACTAGCGGCTACGAGCAGTACTTC,NA,TRBV4-3,TRBJ2-7,TRBD2
CASSLEASGGELFF,TGTGCCAGCAGCTTAGAAGCTAGCGGGGGGGAGCTGTTTTTT,NA,TRBV7-6,TRBJ2-2,TRBD2
CSTGQGNTGELFF,TGCAGCACAGGACAGGGGAACACCGGGGAGCTGTTTTTT,NA,TRBV29-1,TRBJ2-2,TRBD1
CASSIFPNGDTEAFF,TGTGCCAGTAGTATCTTCCCCAACGGGGACACTGAAGCTTTCTTT,once,TRBV19,TRBJ1-1,NA
CASSHPGRLEQYF,TGTGCCAGCAGTCACCCGGGGCGTCTCGAGCAGTACTTC,NA,TRBV13,TRBJ2-7,NA
CASSRGRRTQETQYF,TGTGCCAGCAGCAGGGGACGACGGACACAAGAGACCCAGTACTTC,NA,TRBV6-5,TRBJ2-5,NA
CSAMGQGAKLFF,TGCAGCGCAATGGGACAGGGTGCAAAACTGTTTTTT,NA,TRBV29-1,TRBJ1-4,TRBD1
CASSQDSARSYEQYF,TGCGCCAGCAGCCAAGATTCAGCTAGATCCTACGAGCAGTACTTC,once,TRBV4-3,TRBJ2-7,NA
CASRVDSNTGELFF,TGTGCCAGCAGGGTGGACAGCAACACCGGGGAGCTGTTTTTT,NA,TRBV28,TRBJ2-2,NA
CASSESGQPQHF,TGCGCCAGCAGTGAGTCTGGGCAGCCCCAGCATTTT,NA,TRBV10-2,TRBJ1-5,NA